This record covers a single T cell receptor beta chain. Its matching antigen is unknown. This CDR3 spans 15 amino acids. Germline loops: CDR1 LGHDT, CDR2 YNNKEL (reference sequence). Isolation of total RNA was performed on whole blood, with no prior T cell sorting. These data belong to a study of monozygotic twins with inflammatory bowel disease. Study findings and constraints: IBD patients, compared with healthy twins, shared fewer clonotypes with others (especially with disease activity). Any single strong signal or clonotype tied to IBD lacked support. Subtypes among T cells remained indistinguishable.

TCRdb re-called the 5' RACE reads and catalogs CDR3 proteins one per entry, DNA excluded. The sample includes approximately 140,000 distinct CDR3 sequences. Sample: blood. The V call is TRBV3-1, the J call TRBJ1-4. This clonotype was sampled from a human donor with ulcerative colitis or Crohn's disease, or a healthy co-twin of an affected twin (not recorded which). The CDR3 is CASSQGGSQWEKLFF.